Sequencing of this TCR beta chain was carried out in a study of early T cells in non-severe SARS-CoV-2 infection. Study information: Bulk RNA taken from unsorted whole blood was sequenced, leaving chains unpaired.

In germline, CDR1 is DFQATT, CDR2 SNEGSKA (reference sequence). CDR3 length: 16 amino acids. Notes on this clonotype: An end of the junction does not agree with germline; a read error may underlie this.

Unique molecular identifier tags were affixed to discrete cDNA molecules. MiXCR, run by TCRdb on the 5' RACE reads, gives a single entry per CDR3 protein. The sample consists of roughly 80,000 distinct CDR3 sequences, around 11% of them appearing once. This receptor was taken from an adult who was a healthcare worker with PCR-confirmed SARS-CoV-2 infection or an uninfected control (not recorded which). This sequence joins TRBV20-1 and TRBJ1-1; 9 bases are a match to TRBD1. The sequences come from whole blood, collected at baseline. CDR3 sequence: CSARSLRQGESYQFNF. CDR3 nucleotide sequence: TGCAGTGCTAGATCTTTGAGACAGGGGGAGAGTTACCAGTTCAATTTT.